This T cell receptor beta chain comes out of a study of T-cell memory formation after mild COVID-19. CDR3 size: 13 residues. Trimming pared 2 bases from V and 10 bases from J, leaving 11 bases between. Looked up from germline, CDR1 is KGHDR and CDR2 is SFDVKD. Using its own MiXCR run on the 5' RACE reads, TCRdb lists one record per CDR3 protein. The sample has approximately 250,000 distinct CDR3 sequences; around 17% are singletons. Material for sequencing was PBMCs or a T cell subset sorted from them (not recorded which). This receptor was identified in a man younger than 35 who had mild COVID-19 (a few samples of this study predate the infection). Cell type and time point are not known. The rearrangement links TRBV24-1 to TRBJ2-1, with D unclear. The CDR3 sequence is CATSDSGVREQFF. The DNA of the CDR3 is TGTGCCACCAGTGATTCAGGAGTTAGGGAGCAGTTCTTC.